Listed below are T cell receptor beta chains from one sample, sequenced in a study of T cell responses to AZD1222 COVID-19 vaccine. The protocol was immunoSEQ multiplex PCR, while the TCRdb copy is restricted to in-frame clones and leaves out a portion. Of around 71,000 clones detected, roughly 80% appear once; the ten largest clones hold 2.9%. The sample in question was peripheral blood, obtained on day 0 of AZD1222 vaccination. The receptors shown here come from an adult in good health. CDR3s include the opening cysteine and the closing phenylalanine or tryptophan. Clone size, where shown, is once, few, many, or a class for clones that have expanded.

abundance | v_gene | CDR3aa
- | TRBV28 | CASCLAPRAKNIQYF
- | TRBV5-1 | CASSLEVGRTTYNEQFF
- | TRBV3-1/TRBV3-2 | CASSQGPTEAFF
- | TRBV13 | CASTLRGWPGQGYEQYF
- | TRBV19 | CASSPRRWGINQPQHF
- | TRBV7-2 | CASSLSGHQPQHF
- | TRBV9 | CASSAPDLTGPPAEQYF
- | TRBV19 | CASSKREGQSDTQYF
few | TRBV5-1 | CASSAGQGGTETQYF
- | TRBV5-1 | CASSLPAQGVDEQYF
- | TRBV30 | CAWSDFSEQFF
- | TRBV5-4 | CASSLRGHSTGELFF
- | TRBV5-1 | CASSLVGTSGGHF
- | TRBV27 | CASRTDTQYF
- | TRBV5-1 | CASSPNTQGGGYTF
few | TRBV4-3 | CASSLGRKTTNEKLFF
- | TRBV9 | CASSGTGGDYGYTF
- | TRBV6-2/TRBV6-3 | CASSGTGLNTEAFF
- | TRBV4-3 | CASSQDLNRGRDEQYF
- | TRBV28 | CASSAPSGTDTQYF
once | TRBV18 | CASSPLGTGMDNEQFF
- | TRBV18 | CASSPDGDYGYTF
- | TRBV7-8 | CASSPITDTQYF
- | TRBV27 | CASSLKWAYEQYF
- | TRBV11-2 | CASSFSQGGEAFF
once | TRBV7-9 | CASGPTPGTEAFF
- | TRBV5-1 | CASSPGIKSETEKLFF